This entry is about one T cell receptor beta chain. The sample holds a few counts of this clone. The antigen this receptor binds is unknown. Germline is not matched at one junction end, which may reflect a read error. Receptors were amplified or captured by the immunoSEQ multiplex PCR assay. The multiplex PCR relied on a mix of 60 forward primers for TCR Vbeta segments and 13 reverse primers for TCR Jbeta segments. A multiplex PCR assay on genomic DNA amplified the CDR3 region of rearranged TCR beta genes. Amplified TCR beta libraries were sequenced as 87-base-pair reads on the Illumina HiSeq System. In the original analysis: In a later analysis, tens of millions of unique TCR beta chains were counted across the approximately 640 repertoires, and around 10 million of these chains were shared by at least two donors. Raw reads were error-corrected and collapsed into unique sequences by a nearest-neighbor algorithm in which closely related sequences were merged to remove PCR and sequencing errors. Alignment of CDR3 sequences to IMGT reference sequences was used to assign V, D and J gene segments. For a sequence to be retained, a match of at least six nucleotides was required to both a V gene segment and a J gene segment. A rearrangement was called productive if the CDR3 had no stop codons and remained in frame with V and J, and every other rearrangement was called non-productive. CDR3 was defined according to IMGT convention as the region running from the second conserved V-encoded cysteine to the conserved J-encoded phenylalanine. Sequences without an unambiguous match to a single V gene segment were excluded from the earlier analysis of 587 of the donors. In an earlier analysis of several hundred of the donors, a V segment was called functional when productive rearrangements were above 56.7%, and segregating when the standard deviation between donors exceeded 5%. A statistical classification framework was built to diagnose cytomegalovirus status from the catalog of TCR beta chain sequences. In a later analysis, V and J genes were assigned by comparing TCR nucleotide sequences against IMGT/GENE-DB human TR gene sequences. A later analysis assigned CDR3 sequences and most-parsimonious VDJ recombination scenarios with the TCRdist pipeline. A later analysis defined each TCR beta chain by its CDR3 amino acid sequence plus V-gene family, and excluded reads lacking a unique V-gene family. In a later analysis, around 600 highly shared, low-generation-probability nucleotide sequences were removed to address suspected cross-contamination and a sequencing artifact. For each public chain, a later analysis derived a clonal expansion index from normalized ranks of inferred template counts within each repertoire. A later analysis computed generation probabilities with a VDJ recombination model fitted to out-of-frame rearrangements, and checked the results against IGoR. Hypergeometric tests were used in a later analysis to score TCR-TCR, TCR-HLA and TCR-CMV co-occurrence, with a repertoire-size bias correction applied to the TCR pairs. False discovery rates were estimated in a later analysis by permuting HLA or CMV assignments 20 times. In a later analysis, co-occurring TCRs were grouped using DBSCAN, with TCRdist sequence similarity added in when clustering inside HLA-allele-positive subsets. Repertoires with fewer than 30,000 or more than 120,000 public chains were left out of co-occurrence clustering, as were four to six repertoires with anomalous nucleotide sharing. TCRdb carries this immuneACCESS record with in-frame sequences only. Its versions omit some clonotypes, under half of them owing to an unresolved V gene in the studies checked, with the rest unexplained. V, J and clone size are taken as reported in that table, and D and trimming were inferred from the DNA itself. The sample contains roughly 100,000 clones, around four fifths of them found a single time. 8.6% of the sample is taken by the ten largest.

The entry originates in a study of cytomegalovirus exposure and HLA in healthy donors (dated 2017 in TCRdb). Regarding the complete study: An earlier analysis of under 600 of the donors reported 250 to 300 Gb of sequence data and some 120 million unique TCR beta sequences from roughly 180 million T cells. Both class I and class II loci were covered by HLA typing, at four-digit resolution. The aim of the study was to test whether cataloging public T cell receptors could identify signatures of past pathogen exposure. A later genetic analysis took genome-wide SNP genotypes for about 65% of the 666 donors and used that subset as a discovery cohort. In the later analysis, no new phenotypic data were used to find candidate immune exposures; instead, reliance was placed on TCR beta sequences and their occurrence across donors. To predict cytomegalovirus infection status, the study brought together high-throughput TCR immunosequencing, statistical association of individual TCRs with disease status, and machine learning. A separate validation cohort of approximately 130 different subjects was used in addition to the roughly 640-subject first cohort. An earlier analysis of some 500 of the donors used high-throughput TCR beta sequencing to judge whether each TCR beta V gene segment behaved as functional or pseudogenic. Typing coverage varied by locus: about 629-630 donors for A, B, C, DRB1 and DQB1; approximately 560 for DQA1; some 610 for DPA1; more than 450 for DPB1. To study patterns of TCR occurrence, a later analysis re-analyzed previously published TCR beta repertoires from hundreds of donors and added high-resolution HLA genotyping. Among roughly 400 genotyped donors of the cohort, an average of approximately 240,000 unique TCR beta nucleotide sequences was sequenced per donor, of which about 19% were non-productive. Of the 398 genotyped donors, 65% to 90% were placed in the genetic ancestry cluster associated with self-reported Caucasian donors. All discovery cohort repertoires had been generated using a single sequencing platform. Donor age, sex, ethnicity and CMV serostatus were compiled alongside the repertoire data. Roughly five DR-DQ haplotypes were handled as single units for association and clustering because linkage in the cohort was strong. An early release covering roughly 580 HLA-typed donors comprised approximately 300 gigabases of sequencing data and 85 million or so unique TCR sequences. The study profiled the T cell repertoires of about 640 subjects by immunosequencing and related them to cytomegalovirus serostatus.

On the study overall, not on this receptor specifically: The study listed 164 TCR beta chains as associated with cytomegalovirus. Immune exposure information for the cohort was limited to CMV serostatus. Broadly in line with IMGT annotations, most TCR beta V segments showed up in productive rearrangements about 87% or about 30% of the time in an earlier analysis of 450 to 600 of the donors. According to the authors, the approach could potentially be generalized to other disease states and immunological phenotypes. A cluster of highly shared sequence variants was judged likely to represent a technical artifact of the sequencing pipeline. A few of the identified cytomegalovirus-associated TCR beta chains were confirmed in vitro to be specific for cytomegalovirus antigens. In a later analysis, around 17,000 TCR beta sequences were associated with specific HLA alleles at a false discovery rate of 0.05. Correlated functional status among segregating V segments might be attributable to linkage disequilibrium, but an unknown experimental factor could not be ruled out. Most TCR sequences were seen in very few donors, while some public TCRs were found in many individuals. The cohort was sequenced for TCR beta chains only, and without alpha or paired-chain data the features that could be detected were limited. A further reported finding was that TCR beta sequences accurately predicted the HLA-A and HLA-B alleles for most subjects in the first cohort. Most CMV-associated TCR beta chains appeared to be HLA-restricted in a later analysis, and the HLA associations seemed to be driven largely by CMV exposure. Roughly uniform sequencing depth across donors was assumed in presence/absence analyses, although this assumption may not hold. Because some donors lacked HLA typing at each locus, the association tests relied only on the typed subset. In a later genetic analysis, fewer N-insertions in productive TCRs were reported among donors in an Asian-associated ancestry cluster than the approximately 710-donor mean. In a later analysis, the rate of TCR association differed among HLA loci, with DRB1 alleles having the most associated TCRs and HLA-C alleles having the fewest. Because counts were too low, roughly 16 rarely observed V segments, including chromosome 9 orphons, were excluded from the earlier analysis of a few hundred of the donors. In a later analysis, HLA-associated TCR beta chains were found to be more clonally expanded and to have lower generation probabilities than equally common non-associated chains. A later genetic analysis associated a missense DCLRE1C variant with V-gene and J-gene trimming of TCR beta chains, and an independent cohort replicated the association. Assigning TCR associations to individual alleles was difficult when HLA alleles, especially DR and DQ, strongly co-occurred. A later analysis reported that several top co-occurrence clusters appeared linked to parvovirus B19, influenza, CMV and Epstein-Barr virus. The classifier was reported to diagnose cytomegalovirus status with high specificity and sensitivity in both the original cohort and the validation cohort.

In total, roughly 670 healthy bone marrow donors made up the cohort. Cohort members were all nominally healthy when sampled, although unrecorded immune exposures were likely present. The donor was CMV seropositive and was included in the group of 270 or so seropositive cohort members. Every donor gave a peripheral blood sample, and the peripheral blood mononuclear cells from that sample were used for TCR beta sequencing. The Qiagen DNeasy Blood Extraction Kit was used to extract genomic DNA from the blood cell samples. Sequenced input: PBMCs. This clonotype was obtained from a woman between 40 and 55 years old in good health and CMV-seropositive.

The CDR3 amino acid sequence is: CSSSLIQNTEAFF. The DNA reads TGTTCCAGCAGCTTAATCCAGAACACTGAAGCTTTCTTT. Here the chain combines TRBV7-9 and TRBJ1-1; no D segment can be confidently identified. CDR1 and CDR2 are drawn from the germline V gene (reference sequence): SEHNR, FQNEAQ. Including cysteine and phenylalanine, the CDR3 has 13 amino acids. The CDR3 DNA has 39 bases and is translated from base 1.